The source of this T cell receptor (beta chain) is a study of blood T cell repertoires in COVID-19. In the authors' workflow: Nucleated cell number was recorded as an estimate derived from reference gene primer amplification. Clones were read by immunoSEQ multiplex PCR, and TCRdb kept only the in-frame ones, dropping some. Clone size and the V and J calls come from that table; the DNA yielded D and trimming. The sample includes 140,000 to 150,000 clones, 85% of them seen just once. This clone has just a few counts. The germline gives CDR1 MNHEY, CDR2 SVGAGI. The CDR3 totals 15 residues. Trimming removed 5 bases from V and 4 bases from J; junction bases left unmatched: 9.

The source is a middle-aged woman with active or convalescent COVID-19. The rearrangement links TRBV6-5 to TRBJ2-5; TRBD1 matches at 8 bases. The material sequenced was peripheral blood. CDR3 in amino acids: CASSPQFGTGETQYF. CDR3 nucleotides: TGTGCCAGCAGTCCACAGTTCGGGACAGGAGAGACCCAGTACTTC.